This TCR beta chain stems from a study of blood T cell repertoires in COVID-19. In the study overall: The origin of the acute and convalescent COVID-19 samples was the United States, Italy and Spain. The analysed material was cDNA or gDNA that came from T cells, B-cell-depleted T cells, or PBMCs.

The CDR3 runs 15 residues. J lost 4 bases, V lost 4 bases, and 5 bases had no gene match. CDR1 and CDR2 from the germline V gene are MNHEY and SVGAGI. In the original analysis: Estimation of nucleated cell counts relied on the amplification of reference gene primers. Sequenced by immunoSEQ multiplex PCR; TCRdb stores in-frame clones only, minus some. V, J and clone size are those of that table, while D and trimming were read from the DNA. The repertoire holds about 250,000 clones, roughly 80% seen once, with about 8.9% in the top ten. Material: peripheral blood. This chain connects TRBV6-5 to TRBJ1-2; 11 positions agree with TRBD1. This sequence was found in an elderly man with acute or convalescent COVID-19. CDR3 protein: CASSFRDRGTYGYTF. The CDR3 nucleotides read TGTGCCAGCAGTTTCCGGGACAGGGGGACCTATGGCTACACCTTC.